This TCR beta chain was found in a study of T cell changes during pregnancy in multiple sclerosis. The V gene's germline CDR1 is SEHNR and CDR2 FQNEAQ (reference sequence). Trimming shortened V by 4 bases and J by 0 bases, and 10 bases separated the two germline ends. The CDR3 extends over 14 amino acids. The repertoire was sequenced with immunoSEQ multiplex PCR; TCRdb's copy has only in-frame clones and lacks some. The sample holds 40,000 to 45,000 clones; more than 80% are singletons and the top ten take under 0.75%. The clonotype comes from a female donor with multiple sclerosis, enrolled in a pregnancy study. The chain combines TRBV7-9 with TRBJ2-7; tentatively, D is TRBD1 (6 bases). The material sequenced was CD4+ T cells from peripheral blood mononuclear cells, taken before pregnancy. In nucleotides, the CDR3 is TGTGCCAGCAGCTCCGGACAGTACTCCTACGAGCAGTACTTC. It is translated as CASSSGQYSYEQYF.